Described below is a single T cell receptor beta chain sequence and its context. This entry comes from a study of blood T cell repertoires in COVID-19. The table came from immunoSEQ multiplex PCR; TCRdb's copy has only in-frame clones and leaves some out. The sample has about 340,000 clones, about 83% seen once. The germline V gene encodes CDR1 SGHRS and CDR2 YFSETQ. The V and J ends lost 4 bases and 3 bases, in that order; junction bases with no gene match: 3. The CDR3 runs 14 residues. The TCR originated in a young man with active or convalescent COVID-19. The chain is built from TRBV5-1 and TRBJ2-2; 7 bases fit TRBD2. The material sequenced was peripheral blood. CDR3 loop: CASSGRDHTGELFF. The CDR3 coding sequence is TGCGCCAGCAGCGGGAGGGATCACACCGGGGAGCTGTTTTTT.